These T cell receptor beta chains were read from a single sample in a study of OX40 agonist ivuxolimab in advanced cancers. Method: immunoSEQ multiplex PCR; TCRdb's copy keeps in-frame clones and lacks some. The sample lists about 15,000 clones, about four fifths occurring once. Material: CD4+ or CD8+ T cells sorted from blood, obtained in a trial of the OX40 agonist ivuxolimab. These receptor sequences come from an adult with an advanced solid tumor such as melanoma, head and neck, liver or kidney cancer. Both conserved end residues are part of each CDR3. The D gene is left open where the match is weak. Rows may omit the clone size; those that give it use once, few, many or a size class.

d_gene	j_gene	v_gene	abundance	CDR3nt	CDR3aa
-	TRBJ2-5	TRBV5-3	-	TGTGCCAGAAGCTTGGAGACAGTTCTAGGGGGGGAGACCCAGTACTTC	CARSLETVLGGETQYF
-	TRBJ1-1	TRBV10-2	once	TGCGCCAGCAGTGAGTCGACACGGAACACTGAAGCTTTCTTT	CASSESTRNTEAFF
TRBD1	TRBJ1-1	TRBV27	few	TGTGCCAGCACCCCAGGGGGGCCGGGGACTGAAGCTTTCTTT	CASTPGGPGTEAFF
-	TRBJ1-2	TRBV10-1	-	TGCGCCAGCACCGCACCGGGGGTTGGCTATGGCTACACCTTC	CASTAPGVGYGYTF
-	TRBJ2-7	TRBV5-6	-	TGTGCCAGCAGCTCCGGACTGGCTCGGTACGAGCAGTACTTC	CASSSGLARYEQYF
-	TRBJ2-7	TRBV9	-	TGTGCCAGCAGCGCGGGTCTACCCTCCTACGAGCAGTACTTC	CASSAGLPSYEQYF
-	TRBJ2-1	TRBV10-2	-	TGCGCCAGCAGTGAGAATGAGCAGTTCTTC	CASSENEQFF
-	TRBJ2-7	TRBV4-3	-	TGCGCCAGCAGCCAAGGAGGGGGGAATACCTACGAGCAGTACTTC	CASSQGGGNTYEQYF
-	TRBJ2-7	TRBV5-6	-	TGTGCCAGCAAGGAGGATCTCTCCTACGAGCAGTACTTC	CASKEDLSYEQYF
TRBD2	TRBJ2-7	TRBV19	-	TGTGCCAGTAGTTATAGCGGGAGTAGCTACGAGCAGTACTTC	CASSYSGSSYEQYF
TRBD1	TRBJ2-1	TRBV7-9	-	TGTGCCAGCAGCTCGACCAGCACCGGGACAGGGGGCTCCTACAATGAGCAGTTCTTC	CASSSTSTGTGGSYNEQFF
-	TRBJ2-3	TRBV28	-	TGTGCCAGCAGTTTAAGGACTCCTAGCACAGATACGCAGTATTTT	CASSLRTPSTDTQYF
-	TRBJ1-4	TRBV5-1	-	TGCGCCAGCAGCTGGGGCGAAAAACTGTTTTTT	CASSWGEKLFF
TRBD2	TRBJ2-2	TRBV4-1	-	TGCGCCAGCAGCCAAATAGCGGGAGGTAGCACCGGGGAGCTGTTTTTT	CASSQIAGGSTGELFF
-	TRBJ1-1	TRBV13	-	TGTGCCAGCAGCTTCCGGAACACTGAAGCTTTCTTT	CASSFRNTEAFF
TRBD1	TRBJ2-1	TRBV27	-	TGTGCCAGCGCCCGGGACAGGGGGTACAATGAGCAGTTCTTC	CASARDRGYNEQFF
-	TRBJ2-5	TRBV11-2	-	TGTGCCAGCAGCCAACATCTTAGCGTTGGGGAGACCCAGTACTTC	CASSQHLSVGETQYF
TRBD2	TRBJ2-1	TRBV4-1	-	TGCGCCAGCAGCCGTTTAGCGGGAGTAGGTGAGCAGTTCTTC	CASSRLAGVGEQFF
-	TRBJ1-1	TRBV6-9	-	TGTGCCAGCAACATCCAGGGGAGCACTGAAGCTTTCTTT	CASNIQGSTEAFF
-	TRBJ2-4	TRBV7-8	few	TGTGCCAGCAGCTTAGAGGGAGGTGGGGGTGTTCAGTACTTC	CASSLEGGGGVQYF
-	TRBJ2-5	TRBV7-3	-	TGTGCCAGCAGCCGAAACCCCGGGGGAGTTGAGACCCAGTACTTC	CASSRNPGGVETQYF
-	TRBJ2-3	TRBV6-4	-	TGTGCCAGCAGTGACGAGCCAGGTTCAGGGGCAGATACGCAGTATTTT	CASSDEPGSGADTQYF
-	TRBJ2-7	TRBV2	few	TGTGCCAGCAGTGATGGAGGCCTGAGCTACGAGCAGTACTTC	CASSDGGLSYEQYF
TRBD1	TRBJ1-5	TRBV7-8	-	TGTGCCAGCAGCTCCAGACAGGGGCCCAATCAGCCCCAGCATTTT	CASSSRQGPNQPQHF
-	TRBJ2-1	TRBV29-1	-	TGCAGCGTTAGAGGGGGGGAGCGGGACGACGAAGGTGAGCAGTTCTTC	CSVRGGERDDEGEQFF
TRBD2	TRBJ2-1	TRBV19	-	TGTGCCAGTAGTATAGTCCGGACTAGCGGGGTATACAATGAGCAGTTCTTC	CASSIVRTSGVYNEQFF
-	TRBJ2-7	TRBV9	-	TGTGCCAGCAGCGTAGGTGGGGCAGGGCAGTACGAGCAGTACTTC	CASSVGGAGQYEQYF
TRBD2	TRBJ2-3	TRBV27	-	TGTGCCAGCAGTTTACTCGCGGGAGGCGGCACAGATACGCAGTATTTT	CASSLLAGGGTDTQYF
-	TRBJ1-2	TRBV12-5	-	TGTGCTAGCTCTCCCTGGACCGGTGACTATGGCTACACCTTC	CASSPWTGDYGYTF
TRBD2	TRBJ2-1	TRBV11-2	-	TGTGCCAGCAGCTTAGGAGTACTAGCGGGCCCCACCTACAATGAGCAGTTCTTC	CASSLGVLAGPTYNEQFF
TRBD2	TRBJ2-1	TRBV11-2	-	TGTGCCAGCAGCTTTTATGGGGGGGTGTACAATGAGCAGTTCTTC	CASSFYGGVYNEQFF
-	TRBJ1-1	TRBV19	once	TGTGCCAGTAGTATATCGGCAGTTGGAACTGAAGCTTTCTTT	CASSISAVGTEAFF
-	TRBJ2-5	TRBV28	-	TGTGCCAGCAGTTTAACAGGGCAAGGGACCCAGTACTTC	CASSLTGQGTQYF
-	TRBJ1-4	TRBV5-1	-	TGCGCCAGCAGCTTCGGTGGGGGGACTAATGAAAAACTGTTTTTT	CASSFGGGTNEKLFF
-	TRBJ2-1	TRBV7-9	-	TGTGCCAGCAGCTTCCCCGGGGGTAGCGTGAACTACAATGAGCAGTTCTTC	CASSFPGGSVNYNEQFF
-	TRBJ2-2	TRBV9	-	TGTGCCAGCAGGGCAGGGGGGGTCACCGGGGAGCTGTTTTTT	CASRAGGVTGELFF
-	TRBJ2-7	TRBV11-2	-	TGTGCCAGCAGCATACAGAATACAGCCTACGAGCAGTACTTC	CASSIQNTAYEQYF
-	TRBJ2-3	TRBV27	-	TGTGCCAGCAGTTTAATGCCATACTCTAGCACAGATACGCAGTATTTT	CASSLMPYSSTDTQYF
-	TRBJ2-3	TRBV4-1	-	TGCGCCAGCAGCCAAGGGGCAGATACGCAGTATTTT	CASSQGADTQYF
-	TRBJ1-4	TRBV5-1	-	TGCGCCAGCTCCAGGCTTCCTAATGAAAAACTGTTTTTT	CASSRLPNEKLFF
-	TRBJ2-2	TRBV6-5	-	TGTGCCAGCAGCGTTTTCACCGGGGAGCTGTTTTTT	CASSVFTGELFF
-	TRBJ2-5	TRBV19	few	TGTGCCAGTAGTATAGTGGCGGCCAGAGGGACCCAGTACTTC	CASSIVAARGTQYF
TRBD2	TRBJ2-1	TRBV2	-	TGTGCCAGCAGAGGGTTGGATAGCGGGAGACCCAATGAGCAGTTCTTC	CASRGLDSGRPNEQFF
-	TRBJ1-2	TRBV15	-	TGTGCCACCAGCCAAGAAGAGGGCAGGGTTGGGTTCCGGGACTATGGCTACACCTTC	CATSQEEGRVGFRDYGYTF
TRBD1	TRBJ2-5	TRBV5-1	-	TGCGCCAGCAGCTTGTCGGTAAACATCGGGACAGAAGAGACCCAGTACTTC	CASSLSVNIGTEETQYF